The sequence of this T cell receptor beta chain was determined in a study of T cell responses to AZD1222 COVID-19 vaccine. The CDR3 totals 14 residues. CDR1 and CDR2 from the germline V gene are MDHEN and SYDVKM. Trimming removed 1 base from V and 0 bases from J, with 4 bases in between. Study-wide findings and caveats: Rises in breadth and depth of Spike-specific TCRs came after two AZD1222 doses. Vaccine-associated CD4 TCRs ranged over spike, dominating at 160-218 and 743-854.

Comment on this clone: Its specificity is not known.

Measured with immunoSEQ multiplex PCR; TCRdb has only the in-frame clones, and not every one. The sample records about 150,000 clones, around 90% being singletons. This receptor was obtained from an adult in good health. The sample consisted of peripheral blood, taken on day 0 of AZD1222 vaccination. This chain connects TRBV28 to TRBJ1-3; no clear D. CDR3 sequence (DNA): TGTGCCAGCAGTTTATCGAGCTCTGGAAACACCATATATTTT. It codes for CASSLSSSGNTIYF.